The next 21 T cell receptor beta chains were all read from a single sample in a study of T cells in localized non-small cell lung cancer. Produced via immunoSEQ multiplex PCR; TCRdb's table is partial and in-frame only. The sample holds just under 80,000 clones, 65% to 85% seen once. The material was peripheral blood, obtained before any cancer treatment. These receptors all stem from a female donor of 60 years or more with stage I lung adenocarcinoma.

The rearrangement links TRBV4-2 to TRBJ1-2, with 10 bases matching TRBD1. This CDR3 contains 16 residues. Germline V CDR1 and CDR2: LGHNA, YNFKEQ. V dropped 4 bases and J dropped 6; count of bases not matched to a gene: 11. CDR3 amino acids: CASSLGRGTGVHGYTF. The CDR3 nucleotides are TGTGCCAGCAGCCTCGGCAGAGGGACAGGGGTCCATGGCTACACCTTC.

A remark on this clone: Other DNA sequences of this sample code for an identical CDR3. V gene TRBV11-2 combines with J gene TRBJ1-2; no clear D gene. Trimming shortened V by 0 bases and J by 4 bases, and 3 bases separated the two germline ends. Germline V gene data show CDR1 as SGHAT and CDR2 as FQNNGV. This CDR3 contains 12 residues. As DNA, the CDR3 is TGTGCCAGCAGCTTAGACAGCTATGGCTACACCTTC. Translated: CASSLDSYGYTF. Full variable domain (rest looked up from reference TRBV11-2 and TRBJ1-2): EAGVAQSPRYKIIEKRQSVAFWCNPISGHATLYWYQQILGQGPKLLIQFQNNGVVDDSQLPKDRFSAERLKGVDSTLKIQPAKLEDSAVYLCASSLDSYGYTFGSGTRLTVV.

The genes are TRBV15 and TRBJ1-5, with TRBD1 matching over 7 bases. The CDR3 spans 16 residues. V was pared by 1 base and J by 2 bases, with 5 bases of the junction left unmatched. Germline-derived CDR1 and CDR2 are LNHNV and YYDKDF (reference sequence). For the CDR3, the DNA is TGTGCCACCAGCAGAGGACAGGGTGGAGGCAATCAGCCCCAGCATTTT. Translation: CATSRGQGGGNQPQHF.

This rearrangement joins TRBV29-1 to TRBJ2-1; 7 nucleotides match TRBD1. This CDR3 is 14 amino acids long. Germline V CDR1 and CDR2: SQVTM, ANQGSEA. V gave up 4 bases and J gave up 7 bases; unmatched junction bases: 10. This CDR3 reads CSVAPWGQTNEQFF. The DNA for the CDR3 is TGCAGCGTTGCCCCGTGGGGACAGACGAATGAGCAGTTCTTC.

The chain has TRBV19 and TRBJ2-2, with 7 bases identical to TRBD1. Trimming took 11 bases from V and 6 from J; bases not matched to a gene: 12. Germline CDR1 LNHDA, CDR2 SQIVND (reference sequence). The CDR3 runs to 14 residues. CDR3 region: CAPPRGGAAGELFF. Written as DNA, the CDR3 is TGTGCCCCTCCCCGAGGGGGCGCCGCCGGGGAGCTGTTTTTT.

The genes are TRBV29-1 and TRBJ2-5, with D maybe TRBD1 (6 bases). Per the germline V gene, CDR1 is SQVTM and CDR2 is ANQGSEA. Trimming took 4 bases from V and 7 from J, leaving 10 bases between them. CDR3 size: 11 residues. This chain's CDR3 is CSVVQGATQYF. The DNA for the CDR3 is TGCAGCGTTGTACAGGGTGCGACCCAGTACTTC.

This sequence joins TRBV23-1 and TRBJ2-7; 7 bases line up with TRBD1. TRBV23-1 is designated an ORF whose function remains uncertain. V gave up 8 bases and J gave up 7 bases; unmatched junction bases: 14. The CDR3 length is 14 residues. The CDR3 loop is CASPSFIQGCEQYF. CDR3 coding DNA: TGCGCCAGCCCCTCCTTTATACAGGGGTGTGAGCAGTACTTC.

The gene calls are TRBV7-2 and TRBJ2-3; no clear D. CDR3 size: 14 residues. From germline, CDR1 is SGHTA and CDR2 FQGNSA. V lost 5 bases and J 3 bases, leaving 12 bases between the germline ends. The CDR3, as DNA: TGTGCCAGCAGCCTAAGGGTCACGACAGATACGCAGTATTTT. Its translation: CASSLRVTTDTQYF.

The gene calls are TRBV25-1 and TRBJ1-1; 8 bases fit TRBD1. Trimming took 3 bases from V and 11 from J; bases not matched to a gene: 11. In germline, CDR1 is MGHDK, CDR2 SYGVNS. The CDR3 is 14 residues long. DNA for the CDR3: TGTGCCAGCAGTGATGGCCCTCAGGGGGCGCAGGCTTTCTTT. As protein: CASSDGPQGAQAFF.

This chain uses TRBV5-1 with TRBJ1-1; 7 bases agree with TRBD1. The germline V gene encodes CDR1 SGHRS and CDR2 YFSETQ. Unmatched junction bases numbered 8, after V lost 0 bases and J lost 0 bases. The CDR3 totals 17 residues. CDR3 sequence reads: CASSLGRGLEVNTEAFF. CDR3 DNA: TGCGCCAGCAGCTTGGGAAGGGGGCTGGAGGTGAACACTGAAGCTTTCTTT.

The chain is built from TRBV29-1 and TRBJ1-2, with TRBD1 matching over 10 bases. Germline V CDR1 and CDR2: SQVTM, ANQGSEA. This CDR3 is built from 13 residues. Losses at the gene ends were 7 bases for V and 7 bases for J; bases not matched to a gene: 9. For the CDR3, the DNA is TGCAGCGCCAGACAGGGGGCGTGGAGTGGCTACACCTTC. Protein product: CSARQGAWSGYTF.

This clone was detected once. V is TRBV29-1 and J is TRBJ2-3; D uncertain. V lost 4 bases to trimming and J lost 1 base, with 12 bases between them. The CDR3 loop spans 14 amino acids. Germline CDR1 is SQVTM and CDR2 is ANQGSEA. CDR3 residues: CSVAASRGTDTQYF. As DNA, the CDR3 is TGCAGCGTTGCGGCTAGTCGGGGCACAGATACGCAGTATTTT.

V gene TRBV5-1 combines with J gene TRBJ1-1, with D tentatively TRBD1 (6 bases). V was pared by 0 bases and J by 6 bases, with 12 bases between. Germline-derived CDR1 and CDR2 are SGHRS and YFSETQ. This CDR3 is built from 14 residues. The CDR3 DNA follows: TGCGCCAGCAGCTTGGACAGGGTGGACGCTGAAGCTTTCTTT. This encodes CASSLDRVDAEAFF.

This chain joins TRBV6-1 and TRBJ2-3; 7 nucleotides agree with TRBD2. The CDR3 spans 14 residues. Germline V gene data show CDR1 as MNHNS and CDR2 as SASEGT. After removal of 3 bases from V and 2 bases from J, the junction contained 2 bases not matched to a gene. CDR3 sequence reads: CASSEGGTTDTQYF. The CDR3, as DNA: TGTGCCAGCAGTGAGGGGGGGACCACAGATACGCAGTATTTT.

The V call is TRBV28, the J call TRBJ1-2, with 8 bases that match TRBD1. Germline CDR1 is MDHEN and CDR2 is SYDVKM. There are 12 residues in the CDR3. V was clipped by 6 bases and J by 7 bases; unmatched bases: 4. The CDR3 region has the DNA TGTGCCAGCAGACAGGGGGTCCGTGGCTACACCTTC. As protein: CASRQGVRGYTF.

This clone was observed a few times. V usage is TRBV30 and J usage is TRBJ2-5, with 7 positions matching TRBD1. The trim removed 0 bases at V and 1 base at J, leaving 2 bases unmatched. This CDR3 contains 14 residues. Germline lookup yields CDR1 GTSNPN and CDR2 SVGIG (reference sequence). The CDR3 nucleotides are TGTGCCTGGAGTGTCGCAGGGGGCCAAGAGACCCAGTACTTC. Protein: CAWSVAGGQETQYF.

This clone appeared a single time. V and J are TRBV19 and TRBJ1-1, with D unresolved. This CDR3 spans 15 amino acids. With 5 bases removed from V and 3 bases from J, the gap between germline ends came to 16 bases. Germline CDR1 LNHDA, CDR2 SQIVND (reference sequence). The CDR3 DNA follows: TGTGCCAGTAGTCCAGATTATGGAGGGTACACTGAAGCTTTCTTT. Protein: CASSPDYGGYTEAFF. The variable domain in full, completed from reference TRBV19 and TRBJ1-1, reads DGGITQSPKYLFRKEGQNVTLSCEQNLNHDAMYWYRQDPGQGLRLIYYSQIVNDFQKGDIAEGYSVSREKKESFPLTVTSAQKNPTAFYLCASSPDYGGYTEAFFGQGTRLTVV.

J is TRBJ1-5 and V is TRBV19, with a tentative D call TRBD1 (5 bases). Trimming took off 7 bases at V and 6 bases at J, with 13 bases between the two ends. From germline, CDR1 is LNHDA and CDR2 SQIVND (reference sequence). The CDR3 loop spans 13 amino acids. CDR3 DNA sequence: TGTGCCAGTATCCCGGGGCAAGGTCAGCCCCAGCATTTT. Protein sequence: CASIPGQGQPQHF.

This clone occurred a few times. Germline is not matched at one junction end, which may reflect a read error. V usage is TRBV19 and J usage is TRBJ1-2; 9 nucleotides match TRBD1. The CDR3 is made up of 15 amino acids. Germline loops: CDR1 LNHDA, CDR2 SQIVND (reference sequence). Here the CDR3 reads CASTPWTGADYGYTF. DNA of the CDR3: TGTGCGAGTACTCCCTGGACAGGGGCGGACTATGGCTACACCTTC.

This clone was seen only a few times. CDR3 in DNA: TGTGCCAGCAGCGCACAGGGAGTTGGAAGTCCTGAAGCTTTCTTT. Its translation is CASSAQGVGSPEAFF. The chain uses TRBV4-2 and TRBJ1-1; a possible D gene is TRBD1 (6 bases). Trimming pared 5 bases from V and 6 bases from J, leaving 19 bases between. The CDR3 length is 15 residues. From germline, CDR1 is LGHNA and CDR2 YNFKEQ.

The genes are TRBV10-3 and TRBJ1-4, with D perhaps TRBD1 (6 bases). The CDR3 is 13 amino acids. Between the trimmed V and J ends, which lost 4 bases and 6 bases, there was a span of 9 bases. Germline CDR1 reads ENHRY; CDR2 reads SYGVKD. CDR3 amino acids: CAISGTVDEKLFF. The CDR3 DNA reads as TGTGCCATCAGTGGGACAGTGGATGAAAAACTGTTTTTT.